One sample yielded the 16 T cell receptor beta chains listed below, sequenced in a study of T cell repertoires in cytomegalovirus infection. TCRdb independently ran MiXCR on the reads; one entry per CDR3 protein. The table has hundreds of thousands of distinct CDR3 sequences, just under 30% seen once. Their antigen targets remain unknown. Here the sequenced sample was cultured PBMCs, taken from culture after CMV antigen stimulation. The receptor source for this set is a human donor in good health (CMV status not recorded). Some clones in this sample may be carry-over from other donors' samples.

V and J are TRBV6-2 or TRBV6-3 and TRBJ2-6, with D unclear. The germline V and J ends were trimmed by 6 bases and 0 bases, with 9 bases remaining between them. Germline V lookup: CDR1 MNHEY, CDR2 SVGEGT. This CDR3 region has 15 residues. CDR3 residues: CASRPMGSGANVLTF. Here the CDR3 DNA reads TGTGCCAGCAGACCCATGGGCTCTGGGGCCAACGTCCTGACTTTC.

This clonotype has more than one count but fewer than ten. This sequence joins TRBV12-3 or TRBV12-4 and TRBJ1-5; D is unresolved. Trimming took off 4 bases at V and 11 bases at J, with 12 bases between the two ends. This CDR3 has 12 amino acids. CDR3 sequence reads: CASSSTPGSQHF. The CDR3 nucleotides are TGTGCCAGCAGTTCAACTCCGGGTTCCCAGCATTTT.

This clonotype was seen a handful of times. This chain uses TRBV28 with TRBJ2-3; possibly TRBD1 or TRBD2 for D (7 bases each). Trimming left V 6 bases short and J 0 bases short, with 22 bases between. The CDR3 loop spans 18 amino acids. CDR1 MDHEN and CDR2 SYDVKM come from the germline V gene. This CDR3 reads CASSSEGGGRTSTDTQYF. CDR3 sequence (DNA): TGTGCCAGCAGCAGCGAGGGAGGGGGCAGAACCAGCACAGATACGCAGTATTTT.

This clonotype was counted a few times. The chain joins TRBV7-3 to TRBJ2-5; 11 nucleotides align to TRBD1. Germline V gene sequence: CDR1 SGHTA, CDR2 FQGTGA. The CDR3 sequence is 16 residues long. V shed 5 bases and J 5 bases; nucleotides not matched to a gene: 10. Here the CDR3 reads CASSTGTGGRWETQYF. CDR3 DNA: TGTGCCAGCAGCACCGGGACAGGGGGGCGGTGGGAGACCCAGTACTTC.

This chain links TRBV12-3 or TRBV12-4 with TRBJ2-2; a possible D gene is TRBD1 (5 bases). The V end lost 3 bases, the J end lost 4 bases, and 12 bases lay between the germline ends. The CDR3 totals 15 residues. The CDR3 bases are TGTGCCAGCAGTTTGTTGGGGCATGGCACCGGGGAGCTGTTTTTT. Protein sequence: CASSLLGHGTGELFF.

V is TRBV27 and J is TRBJ1-1; 10 bases match TRBD1. The germline V gene encodes CDR1 MNHEY and CDR2 SMNVEV (reference sequence). Unmatched junction bases numbered 3, after V lost 2 bases and J lost 3 bases. The CDR3 is made up of 15 amino acids. CDR3 sequence reads: CASSLGTGVDTEAFF. In DNA, the CDR3 is TGTGCCAGCAGTTTAGGGACAGGGGTCGACACTGAAGCTTTCTTT.

The chain carries TRBV7-9 and TRBJ1-6, with D unresolved. The germline V gene has CDR1 SEHNR and CDR2 FQNEAQ (reference sequence). Trimming left V 5 bases short and J 5 bases short, with 13 bases between. This CDR3 is 15 amino acids long. CDR3 amino acids: CASSRPDGDNSPLHF. CDR3 DNA: TGTGCCAGCAGCCGTCCGGACGGTGATAATTCACCCCTCCACTTT.

The DNA for the CDR3 is TGTGCCAGCAGCGGTAGGGGCTACACCTTC. This encodes CASSGRGYTF. The rearrangement uses TRBV9 and TRBJ1-2; no definite D call. V lost 3 bases and J 8 bases, leaving 5 bases between the germline ends. Germline-derived CDR1 and CDR2 are SGDLS and YYNGEE. The CDR3 loop spans 10 amino acids.

This clonotype has more than one count but fewer than ten. The J gene is TRBJ1-1, the V gene TRBV7-9; D is undetermined. Germline assignment: CDR1 SEHNR and CDR2 FQNEAQ (reference sequence). V lost 1 base to trimming and J lost 3 bases, with 12 bases between them. This CDR3 has 15 residues. CDR3 region: CASSLESVGYTEAFF. DNA for the CDR3: TGTGCCAGCAGCTTAGAGAGCGTGGGGTACACTGAAGCTTTCTTT.

This clonotype was counted ten times or more. This chain connects TRBV6-5 to TRBJ1-3; D uncertain. The CDR3 contains 15 residues. CDR1 is MNHEY and CDR2 is SVGAGI in the germline V gene. The ends were cut back, 0 bases at V and 0 bases at J, with 6 bases in the middle. Written as DNA, the CDR3 is TGTGCCAGCAGTTACTCGGCAGGCTCTGGAAACACCATATATTTT. The encoded protein is CASSYSAGSGNTIYF.

The genes are TRBV24-1 and TRBJ2-2; 7 bases fit TRBD1. Unmatched junction bases numbered 4, after V lost 9 bases and J lost 1 base. This CDR3 spans 14 amino acids. Germline CDR1 KGHDR, CDR2 SFDVKD. CDR3 protein: CATEDRRNTGELFF. The CDR3 DNA reads TGTGCCACCGAGGACAGGAGGAACACCGGGGAGCTGTTTTTT.

The chain is built from TRBV7-3 and TRBJ2-2; TRBD1 matches at 7 bases. CDR1 is SGHTA and CDR2 is FQGTGA in the germline V gene. The CDR3 has 14 amino acids. The ends lost 5 bases at V and 4 bases at J; junction bases unmatched: 4. For the CDR3, the DNA is TGTGCCAGCAGCACACAGGGGACCACCGGGGAGCTGTTTTTT. Translated, it gives CASSTQGTTGELFF.

The chain employs TRBV7-4 and TRBJ2-7, with 10 bases that match TRBD1. V gave up 4 bases and J gave up 6 bases; unmatched junction bases: 9. Germline V gene sequence: CDR1 SGHVT, CDR2 SQSDAQ. The CDR3 loop spans 15 amino acids. This CDR3 is CASSSGTGVFCEQYF. The CDR3 nucleotides are TGTGCCAGCAGCTCCGGGACAGGGGTCTTCTGCGAGCAGTACTTC. Full variable domain (outside the CDR3, taken from reference TRBV7-4 and TRBJ2-7): GAGVSQSPRYKVAKRGRDVALRCDSISGHVTLYWYRQTLGQGSEVLTYSQSDAQRDKSGRPSGRFSAERPERSVSTLKIQRTEQGDSAVYLCASSSGTGVFCEQYFGPGTRLTVT.

This clonotype was seen only a few times. The chain uses TRBV19 and TRBJ2-1, with TRBD2 matching 11 bases. Trimming at V came to 2 bases and at J to 2 bases, leaving 5 bases not matched to a gene. The germline CDR1 and CDR2 sequences are LNHDA and SQIVND (reference sequence). This CDR3 has 17 amino acids. CDR3 protein: CASSITSGSFAYNEQFF. CDR3 DNA sequence: TGTGCCAGTAGTATAACTAGCGGGAGTTTCGCCTACAATGAGCAGTTCTTC.

The rearrangement links TRBV12-3 or TRBV12-4 to TRBJ1-1; TRBD1 matches at 8 bases. The V and J ends lost 7 bases and 6 bases, in that order; junction bases with no gene match: 13. This CDR3 has 15 amino acids. This chain's CDR3 is CASTLMTGVGSEAFF. The CDR3 DNA follows: TGTGCCAGCACTCTTATGACAGGGGTTGGATCTGAAGCTTTCTTT.

This clonotype has a count of ten or more. This chain uses TRBV6-1 with TRBJ1-5; tentatively, D is TRBD1 (6 bases). Germline assignment: CDR1 MNHNS and CDR2 SASEGT. V was clipped by 7 bases and J by 4 bases, with 20 bases between them. The CDR3 is made up of 16 amino acids. CDR3 protein: CASIKFRGQGNQPQHF. Written as DNA, the CDR3 is TGTGCCAGCATCAAGTTCCGGGGGCAGGGGAATCAGCCCCAGCATTTT.